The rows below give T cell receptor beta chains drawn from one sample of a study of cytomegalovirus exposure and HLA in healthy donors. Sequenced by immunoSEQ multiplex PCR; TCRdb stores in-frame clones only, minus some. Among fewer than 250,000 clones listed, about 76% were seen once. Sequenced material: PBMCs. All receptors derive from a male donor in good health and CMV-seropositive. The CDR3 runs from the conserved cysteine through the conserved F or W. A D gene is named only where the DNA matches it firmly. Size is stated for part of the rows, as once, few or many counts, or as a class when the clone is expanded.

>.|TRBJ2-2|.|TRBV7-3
CASSLPRGELFF
TGTGCCAGCAGCTTACCTAGGGGGGAGCTGTTTTTT
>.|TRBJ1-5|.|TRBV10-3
CAISESGGGRGNQPQHF
TGTGCCATCAGTGAGTCTGGGGGGGGTAGGGGCAATCAGCCCCAGCATTTT
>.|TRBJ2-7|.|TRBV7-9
CASSLVYSEQYF
TGTGCCAGCAGCTTGGTCTATAGCGAGCAGTACTTC
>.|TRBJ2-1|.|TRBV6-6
CASRVWDSKQGEQFF
TGTGCCAGCAGGGTTTGGGACTCCAAGCAGGGTGAGCAGTTCTTC
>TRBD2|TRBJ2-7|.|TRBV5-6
CASSLGVAGGFYEQYF
TGTGCCAGCAGCTTGGGGGTAGCGGGAGGGTTTTACGAGCAGTACTTC
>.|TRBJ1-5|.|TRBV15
CATRGGEGSHQPQHF
TGTGCCACCAGGGGGGGGGAGGGCTCGCATCAGCCCCAGCATTTT
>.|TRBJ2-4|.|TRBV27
CASSLTLAKNIQYF
TGTGCCAGCAGTTTAACTCTAGCCAAAAACATTCAGTACTTC
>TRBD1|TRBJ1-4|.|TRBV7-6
CASSKTGQTNEKLFF
TGTGCCAGCAGCAAGACAGGGCAGACTAATGAAAAACTGTTTTTT
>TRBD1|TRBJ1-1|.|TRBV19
CASSSTGGMAEAFF
TGTGCCAGTAGTTCTACAGGGGGGATGGCTGAAGCTTTCTTT
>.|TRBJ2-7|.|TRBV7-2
CASSLARWGAYEQYF
TGTGCCAGCAGCTTAGCGAGGTGGGGGGCCTACGAGCAGTACTTC
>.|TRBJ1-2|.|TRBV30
CAWSQWWDSGNIPYGYTF
TGTGCCTGGAGTCAGTGGTGGGACTCCGGGAATATTCCCTATGGCTACACCTTC
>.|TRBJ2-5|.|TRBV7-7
CASSLRVSETQYF
TGTGCCAGCAGCCTGAGGGTTTCAGAGACCCAGTACTTC
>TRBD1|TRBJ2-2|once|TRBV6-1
CASRIGQGATGELFF
TGTGCCAGCAGAATAGGACAGGGGGCTACCGGGGAGCTGTTTTTT
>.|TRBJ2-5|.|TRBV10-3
CAIRSGRDRAETQYF
TGTGCCATCAGGTCTGGAAGAGACAGAGCAGAGACCCAGTACTTC
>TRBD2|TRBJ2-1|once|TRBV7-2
CASSPGTSGTHEQFF
TGTGCCAGCAGCCCCGGGACTAGCGGGACCCATGAGCAGTTCTTC
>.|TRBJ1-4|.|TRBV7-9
CASSFGTLREEKLFF
TGTGCCAGCAGCTTTGGGACACTGAGGGAGGAAAAACTGTTTTTT
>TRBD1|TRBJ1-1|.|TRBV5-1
CASSLELTGTTEAFF
TGCGCCAGCAGCTTGGAGTTGACAGGGACCACTGAAGCTTTCTTT
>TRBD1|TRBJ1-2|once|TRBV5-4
CASSSPGQGNTF
TGTGCCAGCAGTTCCCCGGGACAGGGTAACACCTTC
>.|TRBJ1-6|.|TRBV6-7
CASGEPPNSPLHF
TGTGCCAGCGGGGAGCCGCCAAATTCACCCCTCCACTTT
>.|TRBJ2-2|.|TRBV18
CASSHDKNTGELFF
TGTGCCAGCTCACACGACAAGAACACCGGGGAGCTGTTTTTT
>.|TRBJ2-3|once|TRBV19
CASSLSYQSTDTQYF
TGTGCCAGTAGTTTATCATACCAGAGCACAGATACGCAGTATTTT
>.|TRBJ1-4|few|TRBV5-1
CASSIGGDEKLFF
TGCGCCAGCAGCATCGGCGGTGATGAAAAACTGTTTTTT
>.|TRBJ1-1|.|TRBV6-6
CASSSGGTEAFF
TGTGCCAGCAGTTCGGGAGGGACTGAAGCTTTCTTT
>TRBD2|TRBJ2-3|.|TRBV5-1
CASRTSGGPSTDTQYF
TGCGCCAGCAGGACTAGCGGGGGACCTAGCACAGATACGCAGTATTTT
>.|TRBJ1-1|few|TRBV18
CASSLLTASAGDTEAFF
TGTGCCAGCTCACTATTGACGGCTTCCGCGGGCGACACTGAAGCTTTCTTT
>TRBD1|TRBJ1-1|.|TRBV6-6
CASSFQGAGAFF
TGTGCCAGCAGTTTCCAGGGGGCCGGTGCTTTCTTT
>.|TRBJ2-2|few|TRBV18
CASSLSIAENTGELFF
TGTGCCAGCTCGCTTTCCATAGCGGAAAACACCGGGGAGCTGTTTTTT
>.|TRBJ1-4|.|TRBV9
CASSVAVSEKLFF
TGTGCCAGCAGCGTAGCAGTTTCTGAAAAACTGTTTTTT
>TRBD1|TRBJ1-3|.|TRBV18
CASSPPGQGGGNTIYF
TGTGCCAGCTCACCCCCCGGACAGGGCGGTGGAAACACCATATATTTT
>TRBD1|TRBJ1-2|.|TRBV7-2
CASSLGPGTGDGYTF
TGTGCCAGCAGCTTAGGGCCGGGGACAGGCGATGGCTACACCTTC
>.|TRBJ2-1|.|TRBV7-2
CASSFTSGGRNEQFF
TGTGCCAGCAGCTTCACAAGTGGGGGCCGCAATGAGCAGTTCTTC
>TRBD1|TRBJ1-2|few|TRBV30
CAWSVLTGVGYTF
TGTGCCTGGAGTGTATTGACAGGGGTGGGGTACACCTTC
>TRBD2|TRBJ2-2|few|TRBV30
CAFMGGYTGELFF
TGTGCCTTTATGGGGGGGTACACCGGGGAGCTGTTTTTT
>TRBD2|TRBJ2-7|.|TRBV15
CATSSDRLAGVEQYF
TGTGCCACCAGCAGTGACAGACTAGCGGGGGTGGAGCAGTACTTC
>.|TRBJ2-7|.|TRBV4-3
CASSQDRAGLYEQYF
TGCGCCAGCAGCCAAGATAGGGCAGGGTTGTACGAGCAGTACTTC
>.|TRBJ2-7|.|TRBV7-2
CASSLERGSYEQYF
TGTGCCAGCAGCTTGGAGAGGGGGAGCTACGAGCAGTACTTC
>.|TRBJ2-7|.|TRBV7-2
CASSLTRDFVSYEQYF
TGTGCCAGCAGCCTAACCCGGGACTTCGTCTCCTACGAGCAGTACTTC
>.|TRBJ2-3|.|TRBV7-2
CASSLPSEVGGNTDTQYF
TGTGCCAGCAGCTTACCCTCGGAAGTGGGAGGTAACACAGATACGCAGTATTTT
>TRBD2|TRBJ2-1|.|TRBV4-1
CASSQGILAGGVNEQFF
TGCGCCAGCAGCCAAGGGATATTAGCGGGAGGAGTTAATGAGCAGTTCTTC
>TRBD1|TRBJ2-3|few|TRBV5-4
CASSRPGTGTDTQYF
TGTGCCAGCAGCCGTCCCGGGACAGGTACAGATACGCAGTATTTT